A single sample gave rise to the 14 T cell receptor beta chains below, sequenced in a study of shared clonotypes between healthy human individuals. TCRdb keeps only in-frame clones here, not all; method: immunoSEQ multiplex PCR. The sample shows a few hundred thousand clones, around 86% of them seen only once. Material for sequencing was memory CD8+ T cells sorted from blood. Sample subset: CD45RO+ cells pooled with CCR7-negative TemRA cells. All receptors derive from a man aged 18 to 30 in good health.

CDR3 sequence (DNA): TGTGCCAGCAGCTTATTGGGGGGCACAGATACGCAGTATTTT. Translating it yields CASSLLGGTDTQYF. This chain links TRBV7-3 with TRBJ2-3; D is tentatively TRBD1 or TRBD2 (5 bases each). The ends were cut back, 2 bases at V and 1 base at J, with 7 bases in the middle. CDR1 is SGHTA and CDR2 is FQGTGA in the germline V gene. The CDR3 is 14 residues long.

CDR3 bases: TGTGCCAGCAGCAAACAGGGGGCCAGAGTTAATTCACCCCTCCACTTT. Its translation: CASSKQGARVNSPLHF. This chain links TRBV7-6 with TRBJ1-6; 9 nucleotides match TRBD1. CDR1 is SGHVS, CDR2 FNYEAQ, per germline. The CDR3 has 16 residues. The junction had 8 bases not matched to a gene; V was cut back by 5 bases and J by 6 bases.

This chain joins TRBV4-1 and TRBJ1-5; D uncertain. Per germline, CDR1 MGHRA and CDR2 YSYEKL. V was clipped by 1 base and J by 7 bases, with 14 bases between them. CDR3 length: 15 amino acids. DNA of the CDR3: TGCGCCAGCAGCCAAGTCCGGGTTTTTTACCAGCCCCAGCATTTT. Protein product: CASSQVRVFYQPQHF.

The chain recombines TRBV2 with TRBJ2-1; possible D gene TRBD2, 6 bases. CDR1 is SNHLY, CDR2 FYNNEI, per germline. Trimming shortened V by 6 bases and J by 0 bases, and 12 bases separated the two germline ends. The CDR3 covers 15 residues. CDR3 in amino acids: CASRFLADSYNEQFF. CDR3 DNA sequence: TGTGCCAGCAGGTTTTTAGCGGACTCCTACAATGAGCAGTTCTTC. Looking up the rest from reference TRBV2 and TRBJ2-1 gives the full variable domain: EPEVTQTPSHQVTQMGQEVILRCVPISNHLYFYWYRQILGQKVEFLVSFYNNEISEKSEIFDDQFSVERPDGSNFTLKIRSTKLEDSAMYFCASRFLADSYNEQFFGPGTRLTVL.

The CDR3 bases are TGCAGCGTTGAAGGACTGGATAACTATGGCTACACCTTC. It specifies CSVEGLDNYGYTF. V and J are TRBV29-1 and TRBJ1-2, with unresolved D. CDR3 length: 13 residues. V lost 1 base to trimming and J lost 1 base, with 7 bases between them. Germline V lookup: CDR1 SQVTM, CDR2 ANQGSEA.

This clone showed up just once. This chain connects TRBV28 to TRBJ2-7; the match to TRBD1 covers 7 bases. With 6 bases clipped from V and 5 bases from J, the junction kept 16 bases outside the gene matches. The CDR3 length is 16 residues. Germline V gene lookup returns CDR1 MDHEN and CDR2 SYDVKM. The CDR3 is CASSRIRTGPGDEQYF. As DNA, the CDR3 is TGTGCCAGCAGCCGGATTAGGACAGGCCCCGGGGACGAGCAGTACTTC. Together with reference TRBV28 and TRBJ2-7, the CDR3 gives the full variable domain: DVKVTQSSRYLVKRTGEKVFLECVQDMDHENMFWYRQDPGLGLRLIYFSYDVKMKEKGDIPEGYSVSREKKERFSLILESASTNQTSMYLCASSRIRTGPGDEQYFGPGTRLTVT.

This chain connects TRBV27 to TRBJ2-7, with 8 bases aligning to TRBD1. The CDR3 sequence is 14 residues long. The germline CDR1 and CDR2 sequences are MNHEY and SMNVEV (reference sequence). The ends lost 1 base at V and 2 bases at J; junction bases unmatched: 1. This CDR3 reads CASSLLTGAYEQYF. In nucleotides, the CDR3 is TGTGCCAGCAGTTTATTGACAGGGGCCTACGAGCAGTACTTC.

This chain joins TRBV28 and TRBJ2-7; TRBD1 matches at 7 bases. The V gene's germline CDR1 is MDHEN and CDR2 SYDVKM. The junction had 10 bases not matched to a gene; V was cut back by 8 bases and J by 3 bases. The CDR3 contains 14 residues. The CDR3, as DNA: TGTGCCAGCGGTCGATGGACAGGTAGCTACGAGCAGTACTTC. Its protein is CASGRWTGSYEQYF.

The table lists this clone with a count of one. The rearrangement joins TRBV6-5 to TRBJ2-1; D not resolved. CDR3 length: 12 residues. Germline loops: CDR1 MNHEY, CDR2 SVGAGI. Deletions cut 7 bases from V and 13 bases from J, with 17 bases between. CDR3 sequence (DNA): TGTGCCAGCATATATACCTACTATCCCCAGTTCTTC. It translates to CASIYTYYPQFF.

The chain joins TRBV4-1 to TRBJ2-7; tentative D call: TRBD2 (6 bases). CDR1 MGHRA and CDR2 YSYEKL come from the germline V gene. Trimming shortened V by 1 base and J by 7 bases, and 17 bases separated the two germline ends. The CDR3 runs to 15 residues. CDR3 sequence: CASSQGWGESWEQYF. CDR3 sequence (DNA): TGCGCCAGCAGCCAAGGATGGGGGGAATCGTGGGAGCAGTACTTC.

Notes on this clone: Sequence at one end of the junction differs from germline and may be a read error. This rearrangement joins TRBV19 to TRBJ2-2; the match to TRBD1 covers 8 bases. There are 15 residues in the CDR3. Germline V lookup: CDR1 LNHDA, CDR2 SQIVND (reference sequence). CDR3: CASSPRTGNPGELFF. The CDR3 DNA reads TGTGCCAGTAGTCCGCGGACAGGGAACCCCGGGGAGCTGTTTTTT.

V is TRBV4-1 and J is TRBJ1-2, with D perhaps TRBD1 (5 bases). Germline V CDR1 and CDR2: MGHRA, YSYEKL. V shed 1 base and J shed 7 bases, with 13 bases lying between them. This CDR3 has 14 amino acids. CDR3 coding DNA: TGCGCCAGCAGCCAAGGGCAGGGATTAGGTGGCTACACCTTC. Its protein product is CASSQGQGLGGYTF.

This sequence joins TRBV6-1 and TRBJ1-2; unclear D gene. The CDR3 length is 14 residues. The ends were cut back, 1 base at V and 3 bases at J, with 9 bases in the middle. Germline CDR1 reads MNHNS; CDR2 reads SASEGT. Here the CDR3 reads CASSEESPDYGYTF. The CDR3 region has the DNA TGTGCCAGCAGTGAAGAGTCCCCGGACTATGGCTACACCTTC.

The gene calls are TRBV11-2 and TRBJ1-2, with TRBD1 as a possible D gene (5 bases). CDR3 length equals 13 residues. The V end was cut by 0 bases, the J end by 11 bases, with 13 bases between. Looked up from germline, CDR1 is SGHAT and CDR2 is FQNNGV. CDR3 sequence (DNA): TGTGCCAGCAGCTTAGATACAGGTCCCGGGTACACCTTC. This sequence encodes CASSLDTGPGYTF.